A selection of T cell receptor beta chains follows, all from one sample in a study of CD8+ T cells in alopecia areata. Repertoires were generated with immunoSEQ multiplex PCR, while TCRdb's copy carries only in-frame clones and drops some. This table has approximately 110,000 clones, under 60% appearing once. The source was CD8+ T cells sorted from blood, collected at week 24, from a patient treated with tofacitinib. The receptors stem from a human donor with alopecia areata. Both conserved end residues are part of each CDR3.

j_call,v_call,cdr3_aa
TRBJ2-5,TRBV5-1,CASSLVDSVGETQYF
TRBJ1-5,TRBV7-9,CASSPTYSNQPQHF
TRBJ2-7,TRBV29-1,CSVELEYEQYF
TRBJ2-6,TRBV4-1,CASSHPGRAGANVLTF
TRBJ2-5,TRBV4-3,CASSPRTGGYETQYF
TRBJ1-6,TRBV7-2,CASSDTAEVRNNSPLHF
TRBJ2-3,TRBV10-3,CAITTSGASDTQYF
TRBJ2-1,TRBV2,CASGDGTGLYNEQFF
TRBJ1-2,TRBV29-1,CSVGLTDPVGGYTF
TRBJ2-7,TRBV4-1,CASSQDAGKSSYEQYF
TRBJ2-3,TRBV11-2,CASSLDPADTQYF
TRBJ2-5,TRBV5-1,CASSFGGEETQYF
TRBJ1-2,TRBV29-1,CSVEGGQYGYTF
TRBJ2-1,TRBV27,CASGDNEQFF
TRBJ2-7,TRBV10-3,CAIRTGTGRSSYEQYF
TRBJ2-1,TRBV30,CAWMTYRGQDEQFF
TRBJ2-1,TRBV7-9,CASSRQGAYNEQFF
TRBJ1-2,TRBV29-1,CSVAGTEPFGYTF
TRBJ1-2,TRBV7-6,CASSFLSGEGYTF
TRBJ2-1,TRBV7-8,CASSSAPSVSYNEQFF
TRBJ1-6,TRBV19,CASSIETGGYSPLHF
TRBJ2-6,TRBV9,CASSVVARHGANVLTF
TRBJ2-2,TRBV7-8,CASSLRGANTGELFF
TRBJ2-5,TRBV28,CASILQIPGTGSQETQYF
TRBJ2-7,TRBV5-6,CASSPGQGAVGEQYF
TRBJ1-4,TRBV4-1,CASSPKLDRKNEKLFF
TRBJ1-2,TRBV13,CASSLSLDTNYGYTF
TRBJ2-5,TRBV6-5,CASSYEVGTQETQYF
TRBJ1-2,TRBV30,CAWSVWTEANYGYTF
TRBJ1-6,TRBV6-4,CASSQTEAGHSPLHF
TRBJ1-2,TRBV2,CASSRQGELNYGYTF
TRBJ2-3,TRBV2,CASNLGQGTDTQYF
TRBJ1-5,TRBV27,CASSPIAGAYSNQPQHF
TRBJ1-1,TRBV4-1,CASSQRTVGFMNTEAFF
TRBJ1-5,TRBV7-9,CASSDGLNNQPQHF
TRBJ1-1,TRBV27,CASRFGATEAFF
TRBJ1-4,TRBV4-3,CASSQDLTPIGEKLFF
TRBJ1-2,TRBV7-9,CASSLDVDPVSTYGYTF
TRBJ2-5,TRBV13,CASSAGRDLSYQETQYF
TRBJ1-5,TRBV9,CASSPDALNQPQHF
TRBJ2-1,TRBV29-1,CSAVLASYNEQFF
TRBJ1-1,TRBV30,CAWSSTGWTEAFF
TRBJ1-2,TRBV11-2,CASSLDRQRQGANYGYTF
TRBJ2-7,TRBV27,CASSYVAGRSSYEQYF
TRBJ1-2,TRBV30,CAWSVGGVAEGYTF
TRBJ2-5,TRBV5-4,CASSPDLGTTIETQYF
TRBJ1-2,TRBV6-5,CASTSRDRGPGYTF
TRBJ2-5,TRBV7-8,CASSLWDRAEETQYF
TRBJ1-2,TRBV6-6,CASSYGTGEHYGYTF
TRBJ1-2,TRBV29-1,CSVEDPVNYGYTF